This is a list of T cell receptor beta chains from one sample in a study of regulatory T cells in long-lasting Graves disease. TCRdb used MiXCR to reprocess the multiplex PCR reads, holding one entry per CDR3 protein. The sample carries 400,000 to 500,000 distinct CDR3 sequences, roughly 15% recorded once. The same data also went into a second study, on T cells in Graves' hyperthyroidism and ophthalmopathy.

The sample in question was peripheral blood mononuclear cells (PBMCs), obtained at new diagnosis, from a patient treated with antithyroid drugs. These receptors all stem from a woman between 18 and 30 years old with Graves disease. Both conserved end residues are part of each CDR3. D genes are given only for firm matches.

D,V,CDR3
NA,TRBV6-2/TRBV6-3,CASSESRDLPLHF
TRBD2,TRBV6-2/TRBV6-3,CASSSTLAGGYNEQFF
TRBD1,TRBV24-1,CATSDPGQGYGYTF
NA,TRBV6-5,CASSYSDRMNTEAFF
NA,TRBV25-1,CASSEMSVGGYEQYF
NA,TRBV9,CASSVWEDSSYEQYF
NA,TRBV6-2/TRBV6-3,CASSSSGSGTSQFF
NA,TRBV5-5,CASSLETGALDTQYF
NA,TRBV12-3/TRBV12-4,CASSLGVDNSPLHF
NA,TRBV11-2,CASSLVSSDTTF
NA,TRBV9,CASSPGPSSYEQYF
NA,TRBV7-2,CASSLGTDNYEQYF
NA,TRBV30,CAWSVRAAGTEAFF
NA,TRBV28,CASSLEVGAGILVGYTF
NA,TRBV9,CASSPQGYSNQPQHF
NA,TRBV6-5,CASSSPSDTGELFF
NA,TRBV19,CASRNGMVDTGELFF